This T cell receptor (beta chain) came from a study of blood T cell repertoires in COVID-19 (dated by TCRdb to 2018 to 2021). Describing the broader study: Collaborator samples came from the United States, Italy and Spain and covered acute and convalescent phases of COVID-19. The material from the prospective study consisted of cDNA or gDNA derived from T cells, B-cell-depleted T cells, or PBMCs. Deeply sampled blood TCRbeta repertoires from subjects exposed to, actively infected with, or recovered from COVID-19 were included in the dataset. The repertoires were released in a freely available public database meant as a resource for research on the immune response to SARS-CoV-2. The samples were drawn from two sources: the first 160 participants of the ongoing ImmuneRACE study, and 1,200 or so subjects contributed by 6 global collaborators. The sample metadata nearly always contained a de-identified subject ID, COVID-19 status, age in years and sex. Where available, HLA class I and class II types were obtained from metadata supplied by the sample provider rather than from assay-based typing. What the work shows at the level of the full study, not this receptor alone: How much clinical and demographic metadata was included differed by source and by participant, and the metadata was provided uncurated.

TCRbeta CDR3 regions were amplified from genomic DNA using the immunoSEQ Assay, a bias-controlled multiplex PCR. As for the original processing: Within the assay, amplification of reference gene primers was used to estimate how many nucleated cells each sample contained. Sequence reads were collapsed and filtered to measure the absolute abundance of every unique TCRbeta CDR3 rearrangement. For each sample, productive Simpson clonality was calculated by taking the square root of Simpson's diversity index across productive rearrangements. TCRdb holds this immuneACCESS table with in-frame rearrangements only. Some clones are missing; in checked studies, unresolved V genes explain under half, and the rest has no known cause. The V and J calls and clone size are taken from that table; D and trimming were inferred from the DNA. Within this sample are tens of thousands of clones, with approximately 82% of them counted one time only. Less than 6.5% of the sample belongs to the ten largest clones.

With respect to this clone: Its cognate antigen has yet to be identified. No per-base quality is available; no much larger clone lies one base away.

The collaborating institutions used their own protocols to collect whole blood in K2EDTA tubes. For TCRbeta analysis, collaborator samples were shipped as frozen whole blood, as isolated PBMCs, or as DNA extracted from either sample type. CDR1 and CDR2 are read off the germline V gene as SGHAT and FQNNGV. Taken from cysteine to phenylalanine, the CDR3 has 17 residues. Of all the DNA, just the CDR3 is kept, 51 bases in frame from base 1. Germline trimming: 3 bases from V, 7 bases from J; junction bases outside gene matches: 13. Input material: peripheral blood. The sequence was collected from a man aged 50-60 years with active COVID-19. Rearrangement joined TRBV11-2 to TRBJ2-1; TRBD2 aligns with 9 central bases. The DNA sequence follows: TGTGCCAGCAGCTTGTCGTACGGCGGGGGGGCTCAAAATGAGCAGTTCTTC. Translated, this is CASSLSYGGGAQNEQFF. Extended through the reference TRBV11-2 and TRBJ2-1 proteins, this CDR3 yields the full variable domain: EAGVAQSPRYKIIEKRQSVAFWCNPISGHATLYWYQQILGQGPKLLIQFQNNGVVDDSQLPKDRFSAERLKGVDSTLKIQPAKLEDSAVYLCASSLSYGGGAQNEQFFGPGTRLTVL.